This note documents a single T cell receptor beta chain sequence. The record originates from a study of cytomegalovirus exposure and HLA in healthy donors. Primers included in the PCR were 60 Vbeta and 13 Jbeta primers. Profiling relied on immunoSEQ multiplex PCR, and the TCRdb table lists in-frame clones only, not all of them. The sample contains 90,000 to 120,000 clones, around 77% of which appear only once. The CDR3 has 14 residues. V dropped 10 bases and J dropped 3; count of bases not matched to a gene: 7. Germline CDR1 and CDR2: LNHDA and SQIVND (reference sequence). This rearrangement joins TRBV19 to TRBJ2-3; TRBD2 matches 10 bases. The sample consisted of PBMCs. This clonotype originated in a male donor in good health and CMV-seronegative. The CDR3 loop reads CATQFSGRTDTQYF. DNA for the CDR3: TGTGCCACCCAGTTTAGCGGGAGGACAGATACGCAGTATTTT.